A selection of T cell receptor beta chains follows, all from one sample in a study of cytomegalovirus exposure and HLA in healthy donors. Using immunoSEQ multiplex PCR, the repertoire was profiled, and TCRdb retains in-frame clones only, with some absent. This sample yields fewer than 120,000 clones, of which 86% are seen a single time; more than 1.5% belongs to the top ten. Material for sequencing was PBMCs. The receptors were sampled from a man aged 35-49 years in good health and CMV-seronegative. Each CDR3 is given with its conserved first and last residue. D genes are given only for firm matches. The listing skips clone size in some rows; elsewhere it reads once, few, many or a size class.

CDR3aa	CDR3nt	v_gene	d_gene	j_gene	abundance
CASSLAAGRAGELFF	TGCGCCAGCAGCTTGGCCGCAGGGAGGGCCGGGGAGCTGTTTTTT	TRBV5-1	TRBD2	TRBJ2-2	NA
CASSVDRANYGYTF	TGCGCCAGCAGCGTCGACAGAGCTAACTATGGCTACACCTTC	TRBV5-1	NA	TRBJ1-2	NA
CASSGNLQGAKAGEQYF	TGTGCCAGCAGCGGTAACTTACAGGGGGCGAAGGCAGGAGAGCAGTACTTC	TRBV11-3	TRBD1	TRBJ2-7	NA
CASSSGGANYGYTF	TGCGCCAGCAGCTCAGGGGGCGCTAACTATGGCTACACCTTC	TRBV5-1	TRBD1	TRBJ1-2	NA
CAISGRGFSTDTQYF	TGTGCCATCAGTGGGAGAGGATTTAGCACAGATACGCAGTATTTT	TRBV10-3	NA	TRBJ2-3	few
CASSDHSFFPGTTNTEAFF	TGCGCCAGCAGTGATCACTCTTTTTTCCCCGGGACAACGAACACTGAAGCTTTCTTT	TRBV10-1	NA	TRBJ1-1	NA
CASTGQGVPEAFF	TGTGCCAGCACTGGACAGGGGGTCCCTGAAGCTTTCTTT	TRBV6-1	TRBD1	TRBJ1-1	few
CASRTSGGRWDEQYF	TGTGCCAGCAGGACTAGCGGGGGGAGGTGGGACGAGCAGTACTTC	TRBV2	TRBD2	TRBJ2-7	few
CASSPGGGTEAFF	TGTGCCAGCAGCCCAGGGGGAGGAACTGAAGCTTTCTTT	TRBV11-3	TRBD1	TRBJ1-1	NA
CASSQEVAGDGGTQYF	TGTGCCAGCAGCCAAGAGGTCGCGGGGGACGGGGGGACCCAGTACTTC	TRBV4-2	TRBD2	TRBJ2-5	NA
CASSLPGLNTEAFF	TGTGCCAGCAGCTTACCGGGATTGAACACTGAAGCTTTCTTT	TRBV11-1	NA	TRBJ1-1	NA
CAWSVPRLSAEAFF	TGTGCCTGGAGTGTACCACGGTTGTCCGCTGAAGCTTTCTTT	TRBV30	NA	TRBJ1-1	NA
CASSYATGVSTDTQYF	TGTGCCAGCAGTTACGCGACCGGGGTTAGCACAGATACGCAGTATTTT	TRBV6-6	NA	TRBJ2-3	NA
CASSFSGTGATEAFF	TGCGCCAGCAGCTTTTCCGGGACAGGGGCAACTGAAGCTTTCTTT	TRBV5-1	TRBD1	TRBJ1-1	NA
CASSVNEGRTDTQYF	TGTGCCAGCAGCGTAAATGAGGGCCGCACAGATACGCAGTATTTT	TRBV9	NA	TRBJ2-3	NA
CAWSVSTSHEQYF	TGTGCCTGGAGTGTAAGCACTAGCCACGAGCAGTACTTC	TRBV30	NA	TRBJ2-7	NA
CASSQDRDRGYTF	TGTGCCAGCAGCCAAGACAGGGATCGAGGCTACACCTTC	TRBV4-2	NA	TRBJ1-2	NA
CASSPRGYNSPLHF	TGTGCCAGCAGCCCAAGGGGCTATAATTCACCCCTCCACTTT	TRBV6-6	NA	TRBJ1-6	NA
CASSLRTGTNNEQFF	TGTGCCAGCAGCTTACGGACAGGGACAAACAATGAGCAGTTCTTC	TRBV7-8	TRBD1	TRBJ2-1	NA
CASSLGTGDEKLFF	TGTGCCAGCTCACTTGGGACAGGGGATGAAAAACTGTTTTTT	TRBV18	TRBD1	TRBJ1-4	NA